A single sample gave rise to the 20 T cell receptor beta chains below, sequenced in a study of T-cell memory formation after mild COVID-19. TCRdb re-called the 5' RACE reads through MiXCR, storing one row per CDR3 protein. The sample consists of a few hundred thousand distinct CDR3 sequences, around 28% of them appearing once. Input material: PBMCs or a T cell subset sorted from them (not recorded which). The receptors were gathered from an adult woman who had mild COVID-19 (a few samples of this study predate the infection). Cell type and time point are not known.

This clonotype was recorded a few times. This chain connects TRBV5-5 to TRBJ2-2; 7 nucleotides line up with TRBD2. J gave up 0 bases and V 1 base, and 3 bases lay outside the gene matches. The CDR3 runs to 16 residues. In germline, CDR1 is SGHKS, CDR2 YYEKEE (reference sequence). Here the CDR3 DNA reads TGTGCCAGCAGCTTGTTCAGCGGGACGAACACCGGGGAGCTGTTTTTT. As protein: CASSLFSGTNTGELFF.

J is TRBJ2-7 and V is TRBV11-2; maybe TRBD2 (6 bases). Trimming removed 3 bases at V and 7 bases at J, with 25 bases between. This CDR3 spans 17 amino acids. CDR1 is SGHAT, CDR2 FQNNGV, per germline. As DNA, the CDR3 is TGTGCCAGCAGCTTGTCACCACCCGGGACTTGGGACGGGGAGCAGTACTTC. As protein: CASSLSPPGTWDGEQYF.

This clonotype was detected a few times. The chain employs TRBV5-1 and TRBJ2-4; no reliable D call. CDR1 SGHRS and CDR2 YFSETQ come from the germline V gene. There are 14 residues in the CDR3. V lost 3 bases to trimming and J lost 8 bases, with 15 bases between them. The CDR3 nucleotides read TGCGCCAGCAGCTCCGGGTCGACCCGGGACATTCAGTACTTC. This codes for CASSSGSTRDIQYF. Together with reference TRBV5-1 and TRBJ2-4, the CDR3 gives the full variable domain: KAGVTQTPRYLIKTRGQQVTLSCSPISGHRSVSWYQQTPGQGLQFLFEYFSETQRNKGNFPGRFSGRQFSNSRSEMNVSTLELGDSALYLCASSSGSTRDIQYFGAGTRLSVL.

This clonotype was seen only a few times. The chain has TRBV6-5 and TRBJ2-6; D could derive from TRBD1 or TRBD2 (5 bases each). The V and J ends lost 6 bases and 2 bases respectively, with 11 bases between them. The CDR3 loop spans 15 amino acids. Looked up from germline, CDR1 is MNHEY and CDR2 is SVGAGI. The DNA for the CDR3 is TGTGCCAGCAGCCTTGGGACGGCTGGGGCCAACGTCCTGACTTTC. Residues: CASSLGTAGANVLTF.

The chain links TRBV7-9 to TRBJ2-3, with D hard to call. This CDR3 spans 9 amino acids. Germline values: CDR1 SEHNR, CDR2 FQNEAQ (reference sequence). The V and J ends lost 10 bases and 4 bases respectively, with 3 bases between them. Here the CDR3 reads CATADTQYF. The CDR3 DNA reads TGTGCCACCGCAGATACGCAGTATTTT.

The rearrangement joins TRBV7-2 to TRBJ2-3; D is uncertain. Germline V gene data show CDR1 as SGHTA and CDR2 as FQGNSA. Trimming stripped 3 bases from V and 3 bases from J, with 7 bases between. This CDR3 has 13 amino acids. The CDR3 sequence: CASSFRVTDTQYF. In DNA form, the CDR3 reads TGTGCCAGCAGCTTCCGGGTGACAGATACGCAGTATTTT. The full variable domain, rest sourced from reference TRBV7-2 and TRBJ2-3, is GAGVSQSPSNKVTEKGKDVELRCDPISGHTALYWYRQSLGQGLEFLIYFQGNSAPDKSGLPSDRFSAERTGGSVSTLTIQRTQQEDSAVYLCASSFRVTDTQYFGPGTRLTVL.

This chain connects TRBV5-1 to TRBJ2-7; 10 bases agree with TRBD2. This CDR3 comprises 15 residues. Germline V CDR1 and CDR2: SGHRS, YFSETQ. V was pared by 2 bases and J by 5 bases, with 7 bases of the junction left unmatched. CDR3 sequence reads: CASSLGTSDTHEQYF. CDR3 DNA: TGCGCCAGCAGCTTAGGGACTAGCGATACCCACGAGCAGTACTTC.

This clonotype has more than one count but fewer than ten. This sequence joins TRBV7-2 and TRBJ1-3; 8 nucleotides line up with TRBD1. In germline, CDR1 is SGHTA, CDR2 FQGNSA. The CDR3 sequence is 14 residues long. The trim removed 6 bases at V and 4 bases at J, leaving 5 bases unmatched. In DNA form, the CDR3 reads TGTGCCAGCAGGTCAGGACAGGGAGGAAACACCATATATTTT. It translates to CASRSGQGGNTIYF. Full variable domain (outside the CDR3, taken from reference TRBV7-2 and TRBJ1-3): GAGVSQSPSNKVTEKGKDVELRCDPISGHTALYWYRQSLGQGLEFLIYFQGNSAPDKSGLPSDRFSAERTGGSVSTLTIQRTQQEDSAVYLCASRSGQGGNTIYFGEGSWLTVV.

V is TRBV7-3 and J is TRBJ2-3, with D unclear. Trimming removed 5 bases at V and 4 bases at J, with 10 bases between. The CDR3 is 13 residues long. CDR1 and CDR2 (germline): SGHTA, FQGTGA. The CDR3 reads CASSPPGSDTQYF. The CDR3 DNA is TGTGCCAGCAGCCCCCCCGGGTCAGATACGCAGTATTTT.

CDR3 DNA sequence: TGCGCCAGCAGCTTGGCCGTCTCGGGTGAAGCTTTCTTT. Amino acids: CASSLAVSGEAFF. The V call is TRBV5-1, the J call TRBJ1-1; D is uncertain. This CDR3 region has 13 residues. In germline, CDR1 is SGHRS, CDR2 YFSETQ. The V gene lost 0 bases and the J gene lost 7 bases, with 10 bases spanning the gap.

This rearrangement joins TRBV20-1 to TRBJ1-6, with 10 positions matching TRBD1. Germline V CDR1 and CDR2: DFQATT, SNEGSKA (reference sequence). With V trimmed by 3 bases and J by 7 bases, 0 bases remained unmatched. The CDR3 sequence is 13 residues long. The CDR3 sequence is CSARGQGNSPLHF. In DNA form, the CDR3 reads TGCAGTGCTAGGGGACAGGGGAATTCACCCCTCCACTTT.

The chain joins TRBV20-1 to TRBJ2-7, with TRBD2 identical over 7 bases. Germline V gives CDR1 DFQATT, CDR2 SNEGSKA (reference sequence). The CDR3 covers 13 residues. With V trimmed by 3 bases and J by 1 base, 3 bases remained unmatched. The CDR3 DNA reads TGCAGTGCTAGGTTGCGGGGGTCCTACGAGCAGTACTTC. Protein: CSARLRGSYEQYF.

The V gene is TRBV4-3, the J gene TRBJ2-7; D may correspond to TRBD1 or TRBD2 (5 bases each). Trimming shortened V by 4 bases and J by 5 bases, and 12 bases separated the two germline ends. This CDR3 has 13 amino acids. CDR1 is LGHNA and CDR2 is YSLEER in the germline V gene. This CDR3 reads CASSRQRGDEQYF. The CDR3 DNA follows: TGCGCCAGCAGCCGGCAGAGGGGTGACGAGCAGTACTTC.

The sample holds a few counts of this clonotype. The CDR3 protein is CASSLKPDRETQYF. In nucleotides, the CDR3 is TGTGCCAGCAGCTTAAAGCCGGACCGAGAGACCCAGTACTTC. The chain combines TRBV7-6 with TRBJ2-5; D unclear. The length of the CDR3 is 14 residues. Trimming took off 2 bases at V and 4 bases at J, with 11 bases between the two ends. Germline values: CDR1 SGHVS, CDR2 FNYEAQ.

The chain is built from TRBV7-2 and TRBJ1-1, with 7 bases fitting TRBD1. From germline, CDR1 is SGHTA and CDR2 FQGNSA. V shed 3 bases, J shed 4 bases, and the junction held 8 bases outside the gene matches. This CDR3 region has 15 residues. In nucleotides, the CDR3 is TGTGCCAGCAGCTTCCTGACAGGGTTTGGCACTGAAGCTTTCTTT. Encoded protein: CASSFLTGFGTEAFF.

By its share, this clonotype is medium-sized. The J gene is TRBJ2-7, the V gene TRBV5-1; TRBD2 matches at 12 bases. The trim removed 3 bases at V and 4 bases at J, leaving 5 bases unmatched. This CDR3 region has 15 residues. CDR1 is SGHRS, CDR2 YFSETQ, per germline. The CDR3: CASSSGLAGMYEQYF. The CDR3 DNA reads as TGCGCCAGCAGCTCCGGACTAGCGGGAATGTACGAGCAGTACTTC.

This clonotype was observed a handful of times. V and J are TRBV12-3 or TRBV12-4 and TRBJ2-5, with unresolved D. The CDR3 covers 10 residues. V was shortened by 5 bases and J by 7 bases, with 5 bases between the two germline ends. CDR3 bases: TGTGCCAGCAGTGGCGGGACCCAGTACTTC. Translating gives CASSGGTQYF.

The chain has TRBV30 and TRBJ2-5; D remains ambiguous. V was clipped by 5 bases and J by 4 bases, with 8 bases between them. The germline V gene has CDR1 GTSNPN and CDR2 SVGIG (reference sequence). This CDR3 is built from 11 residues. In DNA form, the CDR3 reads TGTGCCTGGTGCAGCACAGAGACCCAGTACTTC. Protein sequence: CAWCSTETQYF. The full variable domain, in which reference TRBV30 and TRBJ2-5 provide the parts outside the CDR3, is SQTIHQWPATLVQPVGSPLSLECTVEGTSNPNLYWYRQAAGRGLQLLFYSVGIGQISSEVPQNLSASRPQDRQFILSSKKLLLSDSGFYLCAWCSTETQYFGPGTRLLVL.

The chain links TRBV29-1 to TRBJ1-2, with D unresolved. Trimming pared 4 bases from V and 4 bases from J, leaving 10 bases between. Germline V CDR1 and CDR2: SQVTM, ANQGSEA. This CDR3 is 12 amino acids long. CDR3 coding DNA: TGCAGCGTTGGTATGGACGTCTATGGCTACACCTTC. This sequence encodes CSVGMDVYGYTF.

The sample holds a few counts of this clonotype. The V gene is TRBV7-8, the J gene TRBJ1-1; 9 nucleotides line up with TRBD1. The V and J ends lost 4 bases and 3 bases, in that order; junction bases with no gene match: 12. CDR1 and CDR2 from the germline V gene are SGHVS and FQNEAQ. The CDR3 is 17 residues long. The CDR3 coding sequence is TGTGCCAGCAGCTACCACAGGGGGCGCGATAAGGACACTGAAGCTTTCTTT. Its protein is CASSYHRGRDKDTEAFF. Filled out from reference TRBV7-8 and TRBJ1-1, the complete variable domain reads GAGVSQSPRYKVAKRGQDVALRCDPISGHVSLFWYQQALGQGPEFLTYFQNEAQLDKSGLPSDRFFAERPEGSVSTLKIQRTQQEDSAVYLCASSYHRGRDKDTEAFFGQGTRLTVV.